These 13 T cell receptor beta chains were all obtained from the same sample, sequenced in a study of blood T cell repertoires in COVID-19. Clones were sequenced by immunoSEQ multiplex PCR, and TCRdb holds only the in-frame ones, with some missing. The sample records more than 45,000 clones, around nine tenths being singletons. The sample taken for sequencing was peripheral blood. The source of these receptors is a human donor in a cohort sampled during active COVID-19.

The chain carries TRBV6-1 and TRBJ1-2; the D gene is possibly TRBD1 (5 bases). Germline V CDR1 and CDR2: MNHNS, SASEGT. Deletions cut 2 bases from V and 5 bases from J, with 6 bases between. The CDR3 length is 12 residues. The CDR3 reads CASSESGYGYTF. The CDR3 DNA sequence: TGTGCCAGCAGTGAATCAGGGTATGGCTACACCTTC.

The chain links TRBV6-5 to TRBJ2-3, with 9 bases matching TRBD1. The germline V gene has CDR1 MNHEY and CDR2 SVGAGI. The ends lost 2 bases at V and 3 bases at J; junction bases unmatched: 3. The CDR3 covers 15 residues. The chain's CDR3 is CASSYGGTGTDTQYF. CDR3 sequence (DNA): TGTGCCAGCAGTTACGGAGGGACAGGGACAGATACGCAGTATTTT.

Here the CDR3 DNA reads TGTGCCAGCAGCTTAGTGGTAGGGGGAGGGCAAGAGACCCAGTACTTC. Protein: CASSLVVGGGQETQYF. The chain is built from TRBV7-2 and TRBJ2-5, with D perhaps matching TRBD2 (7 bases). The V end was cut by 1 base, the J end by 2 bases, with 14 bases between. The CDR3 has 16 residues. CDR1 is SGHTA, CDR2 FQGNSA, per germline.

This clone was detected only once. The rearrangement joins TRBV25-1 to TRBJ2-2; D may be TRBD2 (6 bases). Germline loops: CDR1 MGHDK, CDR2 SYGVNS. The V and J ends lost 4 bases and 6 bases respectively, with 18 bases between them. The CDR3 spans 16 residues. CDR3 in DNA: TGTGCCAGCAGTGCCGTTAGAGGGGCGGGGTCCGGGGAGCTGTTTTTT. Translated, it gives CASSAVRGAGSGELFF.

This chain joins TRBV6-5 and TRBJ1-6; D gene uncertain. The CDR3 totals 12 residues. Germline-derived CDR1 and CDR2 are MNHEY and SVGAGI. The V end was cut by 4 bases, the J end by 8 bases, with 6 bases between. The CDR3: CASSLRDSPLHF. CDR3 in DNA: TGTGCCAGCAGTTTGAGGGATTCACCCCTCCACTTT.

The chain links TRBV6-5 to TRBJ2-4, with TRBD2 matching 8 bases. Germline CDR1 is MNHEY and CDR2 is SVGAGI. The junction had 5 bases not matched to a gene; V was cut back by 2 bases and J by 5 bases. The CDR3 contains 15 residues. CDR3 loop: CASSYGRTSQNIQYF. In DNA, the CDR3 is TGTGCCAGCAGTTACGGGCGGACTAGCCAAAACATTCAGTACTTC.

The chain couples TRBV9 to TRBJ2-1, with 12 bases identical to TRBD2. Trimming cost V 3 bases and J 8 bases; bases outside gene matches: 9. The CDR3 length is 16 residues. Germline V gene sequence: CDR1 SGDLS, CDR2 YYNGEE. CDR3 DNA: TGTGCCAGCAGCGCACTAGCGGGGGGAAGTATCCATGAGCAGTTCTTC. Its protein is CASSALAGGSIHEQFF.

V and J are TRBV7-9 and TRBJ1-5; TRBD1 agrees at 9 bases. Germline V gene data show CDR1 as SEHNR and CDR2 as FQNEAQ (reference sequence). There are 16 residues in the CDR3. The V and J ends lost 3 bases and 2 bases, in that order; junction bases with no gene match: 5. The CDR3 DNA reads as TGTGCCAGCAGCTTGGGGGACAGGGTGGGCAATCAGCCCCAGCATTTT. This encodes CASSLGDRVGNQPQHF.

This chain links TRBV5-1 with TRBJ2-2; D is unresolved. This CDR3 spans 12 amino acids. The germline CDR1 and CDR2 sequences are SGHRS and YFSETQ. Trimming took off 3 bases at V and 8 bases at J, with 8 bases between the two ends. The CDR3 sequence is CASSSSGGELFF. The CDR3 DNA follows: TGCGCCAGCAGCTCCTCCGGGGGGGAGCTGTTTTTT.

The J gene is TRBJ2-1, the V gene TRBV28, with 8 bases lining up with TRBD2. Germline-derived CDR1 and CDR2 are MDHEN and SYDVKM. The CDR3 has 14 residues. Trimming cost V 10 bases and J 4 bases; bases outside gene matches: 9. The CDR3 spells CATQRGGAYNEQFF. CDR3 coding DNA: TGTGCCACTCAACGGGGGGGGGCATACAATGAGCAGTTCTTC.

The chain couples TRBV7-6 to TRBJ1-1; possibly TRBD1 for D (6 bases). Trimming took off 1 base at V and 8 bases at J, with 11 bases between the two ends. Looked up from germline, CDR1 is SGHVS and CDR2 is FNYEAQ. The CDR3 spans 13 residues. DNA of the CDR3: TGTGCCAGCAGCTTAGTCAGGGGTCGGGAAGCTTTCTTT. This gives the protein CASSLVRGREAFF.

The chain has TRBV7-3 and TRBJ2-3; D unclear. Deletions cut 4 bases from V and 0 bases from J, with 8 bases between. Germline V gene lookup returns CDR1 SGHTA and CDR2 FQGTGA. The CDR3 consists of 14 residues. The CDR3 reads CASSYGGSTDTQYF. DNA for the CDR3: TGTGCCAGCAGCTATGGCGGAAGCACAGATACGCAGTATTTT.

The CDR3 coding sequence is TGCGCCAGCAGCGTGGACGGACAAGTAGGGGCCAACGTCCTGACTTTC. As protein: CASSVDGQVGANVLTF. V and J are TRBV5-1 and TRBJ2-6, with TRBD1 as a possible D gene (5 bases). Germline V gives CDR1 SGHRS, CDR2 YFSETQ. The CDR3 loop spans 16 amino acids. V was trimmed by 4 bases and J by 4 bases, leaving 15 bases between them.